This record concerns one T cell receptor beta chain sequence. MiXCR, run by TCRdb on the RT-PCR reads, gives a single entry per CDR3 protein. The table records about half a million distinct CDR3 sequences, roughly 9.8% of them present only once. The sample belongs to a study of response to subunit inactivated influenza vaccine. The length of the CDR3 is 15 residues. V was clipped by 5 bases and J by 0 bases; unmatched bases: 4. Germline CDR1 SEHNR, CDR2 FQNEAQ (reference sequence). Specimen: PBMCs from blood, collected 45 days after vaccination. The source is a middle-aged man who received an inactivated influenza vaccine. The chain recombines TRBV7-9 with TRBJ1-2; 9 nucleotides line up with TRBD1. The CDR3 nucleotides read TGTGCCAGCAGCGTGGACAGGGGAACTAACTATGGCTACACCTTC. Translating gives CASSVDRGTNYGYTF.